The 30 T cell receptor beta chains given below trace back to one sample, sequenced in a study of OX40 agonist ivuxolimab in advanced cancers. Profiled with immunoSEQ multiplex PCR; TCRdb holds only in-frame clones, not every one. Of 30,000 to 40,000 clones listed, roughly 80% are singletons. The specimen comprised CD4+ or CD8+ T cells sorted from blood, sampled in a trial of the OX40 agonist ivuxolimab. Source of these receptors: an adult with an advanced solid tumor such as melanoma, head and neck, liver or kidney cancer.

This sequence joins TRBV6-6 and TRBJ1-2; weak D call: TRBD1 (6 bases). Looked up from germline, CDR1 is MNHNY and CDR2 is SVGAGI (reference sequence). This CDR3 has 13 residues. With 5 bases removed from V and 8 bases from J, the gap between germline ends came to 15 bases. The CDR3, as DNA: TGTGCCAGCAGTCCTACAGGGTCAAGGGGCTACACCTTC. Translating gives CASSPTGSRGYTF.

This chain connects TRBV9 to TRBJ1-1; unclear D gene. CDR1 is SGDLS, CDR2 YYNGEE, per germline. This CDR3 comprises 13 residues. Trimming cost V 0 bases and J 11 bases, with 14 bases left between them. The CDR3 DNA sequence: TGTGCCAGCAGCGTAGATGTGTTATCGGAGGCTTTCTTT. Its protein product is CASSVDVLSEAFF.

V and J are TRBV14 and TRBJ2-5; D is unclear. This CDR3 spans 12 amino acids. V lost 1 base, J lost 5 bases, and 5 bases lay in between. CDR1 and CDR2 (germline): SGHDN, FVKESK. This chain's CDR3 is CASSQAWETQYF. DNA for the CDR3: TGTGCCAGCAGCCAAGCATGGGAGACCCAGTACTTC.

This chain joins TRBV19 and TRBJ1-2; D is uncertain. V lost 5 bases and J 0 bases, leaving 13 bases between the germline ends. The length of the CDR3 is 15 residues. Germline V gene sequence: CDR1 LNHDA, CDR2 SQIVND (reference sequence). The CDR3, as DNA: TGTGCCAGTAGTCCTACCGGGCTGGCTAACTATGGCTACACCTTC. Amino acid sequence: CASSPTGLANYGYTF.

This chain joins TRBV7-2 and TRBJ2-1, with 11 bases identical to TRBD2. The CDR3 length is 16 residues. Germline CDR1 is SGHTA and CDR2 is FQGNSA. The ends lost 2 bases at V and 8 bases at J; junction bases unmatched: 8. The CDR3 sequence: CASSLRLAGTTHEQFF. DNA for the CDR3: TGTGCCAGCAGCTTAAGACTAGCGGGGACCACACATGAGCAGTTCTTC.

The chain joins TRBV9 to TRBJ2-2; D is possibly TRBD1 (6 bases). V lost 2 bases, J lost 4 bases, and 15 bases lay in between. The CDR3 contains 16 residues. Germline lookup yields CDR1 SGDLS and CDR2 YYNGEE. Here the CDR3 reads CASSVLPEGGTGELFF. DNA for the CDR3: TGTGCCAGCAGCGTCCTTCCCGAAGGGGGCACCGGGGAGCTGTTTTTT. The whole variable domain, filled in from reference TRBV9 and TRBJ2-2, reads DSGVTQTPKHLITATGQRVTLRCSPRSGDLSVYWYQQSLDQGLQFLIQYYNGEERAKGNILERFSAQQFPDLHSELNLSSLELGDSALYFCASSVLPEGGTGELFFGEGSRLTVL.

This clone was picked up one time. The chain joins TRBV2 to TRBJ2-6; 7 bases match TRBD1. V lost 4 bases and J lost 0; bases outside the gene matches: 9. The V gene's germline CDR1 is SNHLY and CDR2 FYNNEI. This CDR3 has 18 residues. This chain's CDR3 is CASSGPGTASSGANVLTF. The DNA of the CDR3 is TGTGCCAGCAGTGGCCCGGGGACAGCGAGCTCTGGGGCCAACGTCCTGACTTTC.

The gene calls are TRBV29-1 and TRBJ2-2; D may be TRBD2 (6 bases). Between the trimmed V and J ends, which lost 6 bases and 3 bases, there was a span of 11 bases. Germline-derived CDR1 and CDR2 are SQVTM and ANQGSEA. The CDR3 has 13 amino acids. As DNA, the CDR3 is TGCAGCGTAGGGACTTTCTACACCGGGGAGCTGTTTTTT. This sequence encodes CSVGTFYTGELFF.

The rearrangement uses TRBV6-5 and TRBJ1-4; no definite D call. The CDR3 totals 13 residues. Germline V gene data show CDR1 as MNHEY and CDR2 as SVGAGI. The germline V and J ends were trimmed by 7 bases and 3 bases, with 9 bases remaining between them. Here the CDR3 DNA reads TGTGCCAGCACGGGCACACCTAATGAAAAACTGTTTTTT. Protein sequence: CASTGTPNEKLFF.

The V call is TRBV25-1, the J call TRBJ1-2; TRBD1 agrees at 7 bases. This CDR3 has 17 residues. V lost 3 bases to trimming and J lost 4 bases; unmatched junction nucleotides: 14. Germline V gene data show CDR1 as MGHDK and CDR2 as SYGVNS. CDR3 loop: CASSDYPGTENPYGYTF. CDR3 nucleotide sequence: TGTGCCAGCAGTGACTACCCCGGGACAGAGAACCCCTATGGCTACACCTTC.

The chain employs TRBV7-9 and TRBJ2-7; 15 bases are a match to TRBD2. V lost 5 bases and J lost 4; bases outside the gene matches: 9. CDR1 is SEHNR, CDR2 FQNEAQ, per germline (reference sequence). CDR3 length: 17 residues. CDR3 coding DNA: TGTGCCAGCAGCCCCCCAAATGGACTAGCGGGGGGGTACGAGCAGTACTTC. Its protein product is CASSPPNGLAGGYEQYF.

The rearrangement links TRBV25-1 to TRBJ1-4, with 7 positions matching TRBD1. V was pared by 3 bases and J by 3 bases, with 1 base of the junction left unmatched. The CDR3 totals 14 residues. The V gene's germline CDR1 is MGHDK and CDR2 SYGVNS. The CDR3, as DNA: TGTGCCAGCAGTGAGGGACAGCCTAATGAAAAACTGTTTTTT. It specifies CASSEGQPNEKLFF.

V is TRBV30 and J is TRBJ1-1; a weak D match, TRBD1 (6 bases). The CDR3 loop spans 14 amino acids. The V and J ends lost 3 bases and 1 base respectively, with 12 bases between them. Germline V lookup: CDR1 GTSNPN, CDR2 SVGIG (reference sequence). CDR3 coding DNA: TGTGCCTGGAGGGGGGACACCTCGAACACTGAAGCTTTCTTT. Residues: CAWRGDTSNTEAFF.

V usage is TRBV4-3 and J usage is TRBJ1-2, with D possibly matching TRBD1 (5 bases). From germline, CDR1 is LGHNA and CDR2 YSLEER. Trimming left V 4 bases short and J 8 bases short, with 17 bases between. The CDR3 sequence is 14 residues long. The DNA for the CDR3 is TGCGCCAGCAGCCTCTCCAGGGTAGGGGAAGGCTACACCTTC. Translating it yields CASSLSRVGEGYTF.

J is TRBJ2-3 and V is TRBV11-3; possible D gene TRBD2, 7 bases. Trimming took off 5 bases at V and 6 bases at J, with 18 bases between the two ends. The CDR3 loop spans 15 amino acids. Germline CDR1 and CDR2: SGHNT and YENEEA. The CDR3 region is CASSPRAGALDTQYF. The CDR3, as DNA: TGTGCCAGCAGCCCCCGGGCGGGGGCCCTGGATACGCAGTATTTT.

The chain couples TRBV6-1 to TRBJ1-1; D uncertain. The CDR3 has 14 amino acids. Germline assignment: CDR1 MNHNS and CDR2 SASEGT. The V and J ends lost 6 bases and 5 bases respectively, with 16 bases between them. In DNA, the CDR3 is TGTGCCAGCAGATTTAAAGCCCCGTATACTGAAGCTTTCTTT. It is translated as CASRFKAPYTEAFF.

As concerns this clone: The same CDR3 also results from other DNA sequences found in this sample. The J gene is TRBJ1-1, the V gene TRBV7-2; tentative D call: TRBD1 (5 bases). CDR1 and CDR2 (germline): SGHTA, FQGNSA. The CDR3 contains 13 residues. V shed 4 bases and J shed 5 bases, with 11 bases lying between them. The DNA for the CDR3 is TGTGCCAGCAGCTCCCAGGGTGGGACTGAAGCTTTCTTT. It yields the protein CASSSQGGTEAFF.

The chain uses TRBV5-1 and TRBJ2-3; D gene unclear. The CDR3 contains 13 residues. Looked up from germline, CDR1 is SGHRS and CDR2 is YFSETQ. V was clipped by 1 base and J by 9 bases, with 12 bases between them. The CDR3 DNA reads TGCGCCAGCAGCTTGCCCCGAGAGGACACGCAGTATTTT. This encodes CASSLPREDTQYF.

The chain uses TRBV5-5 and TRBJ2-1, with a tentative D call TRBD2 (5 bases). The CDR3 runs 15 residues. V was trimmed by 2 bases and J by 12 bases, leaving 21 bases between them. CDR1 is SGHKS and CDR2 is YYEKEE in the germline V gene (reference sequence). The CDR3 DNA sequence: TGTGCCAGCAGCTTCCATGGTGGCGAGGGTTCGTGGCAGTTCTTC. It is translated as CASSFHGGEGSWQFF.

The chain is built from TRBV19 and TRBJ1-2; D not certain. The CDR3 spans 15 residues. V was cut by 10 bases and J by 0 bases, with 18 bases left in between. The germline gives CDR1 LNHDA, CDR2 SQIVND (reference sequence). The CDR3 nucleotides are TGTGCCACCACCCCCCCCGGGAGAGCTAACTATGGCTACACCTTC. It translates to CATTPPGRANYGYTF.

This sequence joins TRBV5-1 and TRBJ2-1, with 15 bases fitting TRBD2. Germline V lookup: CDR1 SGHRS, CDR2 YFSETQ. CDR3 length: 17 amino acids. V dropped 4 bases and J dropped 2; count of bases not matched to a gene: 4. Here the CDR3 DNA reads TGCGCCAGCAGCGGGACTAGCGGGGGGTTCACCTACAATGAGCAGTTCTTC. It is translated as CASSGTSGGFTYNEQFF.

The CDR3 DNA is TGTGCCAGCAAACGGGCAGGGGGTAGAAACACCGGGGAGCTGTTTTTT. Residues: CASKRAGGRNTGELFF. The gene calls are TRBV28 and TRBJ2-2, with 7 positions matching TRBD1. The germline gives CDR1 MDHEN, CDR2 SYDVKM. This CDR3 contains 16 residues. Trimming removed 7 bases from V and 2 bases from J; junction bases left unmatched: 10. The full variable domain, with the rest looked up from reference TRBV28 and TRBJ2-2, is DVKVTQSSRYLVKRTGEKVFLECVQDMDHENMFWYRQDPGLGLRLIYFSYDVKMKEKGDIPEGYSVSREKKERFSLILESASTNQTSMYLCASKRAGGRNTGELFFGEGSRLTVL.

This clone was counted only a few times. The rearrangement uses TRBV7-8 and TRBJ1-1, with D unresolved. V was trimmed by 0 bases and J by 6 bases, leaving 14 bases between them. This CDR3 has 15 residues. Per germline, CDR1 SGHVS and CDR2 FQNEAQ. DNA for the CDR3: TGTGCCAGCAGCTTAGCCGGCGGTTATGCGGCTGAAGCTTTCTTT. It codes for CASSLAGGYAAEAFF.

The CDR3 DNA is TGTGCCAGCAGTTTGATAGGGGGCGTTGGGGAAAAACTGTTTTTT. The encoded protein is CASSLIGGVGEKLFF. The chain joins TRBV27 to TRBJ1-4; 7 nucleotides match TRBD1. The CDR3 runs to 15 residues. Losses at the gene ends were 3 bases for V and 8 bases for J; bases not matched to a gene: 9. Germline values: CDR1 MNHEY, CDR2 SMNVEV (reference sequence).

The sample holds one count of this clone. CDR3: CASSQAGHEGNTEAFF. CDR3 nucleotides: TGTGCCAGCAGCCAAGCAGGGCATGAGGGGAACACTGAAGCTTTCTTT. The rearrangement joins TRBV4-2 to TRBJ1-1; perhaps TRBD1 as D (5 bases). Germline V gene sequence: CDR1 LGHNA, CDR2 YNFKEQ. Trimming removed 1 base from V and 1 base from J, with 13 bases in between. The CDR3 is made up of 16 amino acids.

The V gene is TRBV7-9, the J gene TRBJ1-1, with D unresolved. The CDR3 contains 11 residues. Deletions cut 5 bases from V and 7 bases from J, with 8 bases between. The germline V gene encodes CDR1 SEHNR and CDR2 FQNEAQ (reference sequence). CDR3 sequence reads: CASSPYFEAFF. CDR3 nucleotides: TGTGCCAGCAGCCCCTATTTTGAAGCTTTCTTT.

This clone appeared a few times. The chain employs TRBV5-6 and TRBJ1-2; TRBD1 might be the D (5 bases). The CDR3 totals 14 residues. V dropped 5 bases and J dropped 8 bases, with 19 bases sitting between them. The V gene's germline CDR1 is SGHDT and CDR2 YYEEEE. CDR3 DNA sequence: TGTGCCAGCAGTCAACGGCAGCCCACAGGCGGCTACACCTTC. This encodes CASSQRQPTGGYTF. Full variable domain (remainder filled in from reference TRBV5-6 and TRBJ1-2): DAGVTQSPTHLIKTRGQQVTLRCSPKSGHDTVSWYQQALGQGPQFIFQYYEEEERQRGNFPDRFSGHQFPNYSSELNVNALLLGDSALYLCASSQRQPTGGYTFGSGTRLTVV.

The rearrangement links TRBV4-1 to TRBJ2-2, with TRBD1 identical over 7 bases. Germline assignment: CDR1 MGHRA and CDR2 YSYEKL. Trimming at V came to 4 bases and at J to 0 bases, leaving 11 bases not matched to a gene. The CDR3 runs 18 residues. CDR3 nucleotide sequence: TGCGCCAGCAGCCGGGACAGCGTAATCCGCGCGAACACCGGGGAGCTGTTTTTT. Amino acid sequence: CASSRDSVIRANTGELFF.

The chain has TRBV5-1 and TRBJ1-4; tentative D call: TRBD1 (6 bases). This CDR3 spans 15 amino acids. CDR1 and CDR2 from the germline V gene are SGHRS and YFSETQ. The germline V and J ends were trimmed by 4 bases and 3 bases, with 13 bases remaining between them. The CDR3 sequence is CASSAGVSSNEKLFF. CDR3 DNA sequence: TGCGCCAGCAGCGCAGGGGTTTCGTCTAATGAAAAACTGTTTTTT.

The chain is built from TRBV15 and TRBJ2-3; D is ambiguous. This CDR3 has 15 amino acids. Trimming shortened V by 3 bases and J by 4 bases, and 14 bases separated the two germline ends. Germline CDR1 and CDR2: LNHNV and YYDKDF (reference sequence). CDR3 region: CATSRVDRESDTQYF. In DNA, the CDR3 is TGTGCCACCAGCAGGGTCGACCGCGAATCAGATACGCAGTATTTT.